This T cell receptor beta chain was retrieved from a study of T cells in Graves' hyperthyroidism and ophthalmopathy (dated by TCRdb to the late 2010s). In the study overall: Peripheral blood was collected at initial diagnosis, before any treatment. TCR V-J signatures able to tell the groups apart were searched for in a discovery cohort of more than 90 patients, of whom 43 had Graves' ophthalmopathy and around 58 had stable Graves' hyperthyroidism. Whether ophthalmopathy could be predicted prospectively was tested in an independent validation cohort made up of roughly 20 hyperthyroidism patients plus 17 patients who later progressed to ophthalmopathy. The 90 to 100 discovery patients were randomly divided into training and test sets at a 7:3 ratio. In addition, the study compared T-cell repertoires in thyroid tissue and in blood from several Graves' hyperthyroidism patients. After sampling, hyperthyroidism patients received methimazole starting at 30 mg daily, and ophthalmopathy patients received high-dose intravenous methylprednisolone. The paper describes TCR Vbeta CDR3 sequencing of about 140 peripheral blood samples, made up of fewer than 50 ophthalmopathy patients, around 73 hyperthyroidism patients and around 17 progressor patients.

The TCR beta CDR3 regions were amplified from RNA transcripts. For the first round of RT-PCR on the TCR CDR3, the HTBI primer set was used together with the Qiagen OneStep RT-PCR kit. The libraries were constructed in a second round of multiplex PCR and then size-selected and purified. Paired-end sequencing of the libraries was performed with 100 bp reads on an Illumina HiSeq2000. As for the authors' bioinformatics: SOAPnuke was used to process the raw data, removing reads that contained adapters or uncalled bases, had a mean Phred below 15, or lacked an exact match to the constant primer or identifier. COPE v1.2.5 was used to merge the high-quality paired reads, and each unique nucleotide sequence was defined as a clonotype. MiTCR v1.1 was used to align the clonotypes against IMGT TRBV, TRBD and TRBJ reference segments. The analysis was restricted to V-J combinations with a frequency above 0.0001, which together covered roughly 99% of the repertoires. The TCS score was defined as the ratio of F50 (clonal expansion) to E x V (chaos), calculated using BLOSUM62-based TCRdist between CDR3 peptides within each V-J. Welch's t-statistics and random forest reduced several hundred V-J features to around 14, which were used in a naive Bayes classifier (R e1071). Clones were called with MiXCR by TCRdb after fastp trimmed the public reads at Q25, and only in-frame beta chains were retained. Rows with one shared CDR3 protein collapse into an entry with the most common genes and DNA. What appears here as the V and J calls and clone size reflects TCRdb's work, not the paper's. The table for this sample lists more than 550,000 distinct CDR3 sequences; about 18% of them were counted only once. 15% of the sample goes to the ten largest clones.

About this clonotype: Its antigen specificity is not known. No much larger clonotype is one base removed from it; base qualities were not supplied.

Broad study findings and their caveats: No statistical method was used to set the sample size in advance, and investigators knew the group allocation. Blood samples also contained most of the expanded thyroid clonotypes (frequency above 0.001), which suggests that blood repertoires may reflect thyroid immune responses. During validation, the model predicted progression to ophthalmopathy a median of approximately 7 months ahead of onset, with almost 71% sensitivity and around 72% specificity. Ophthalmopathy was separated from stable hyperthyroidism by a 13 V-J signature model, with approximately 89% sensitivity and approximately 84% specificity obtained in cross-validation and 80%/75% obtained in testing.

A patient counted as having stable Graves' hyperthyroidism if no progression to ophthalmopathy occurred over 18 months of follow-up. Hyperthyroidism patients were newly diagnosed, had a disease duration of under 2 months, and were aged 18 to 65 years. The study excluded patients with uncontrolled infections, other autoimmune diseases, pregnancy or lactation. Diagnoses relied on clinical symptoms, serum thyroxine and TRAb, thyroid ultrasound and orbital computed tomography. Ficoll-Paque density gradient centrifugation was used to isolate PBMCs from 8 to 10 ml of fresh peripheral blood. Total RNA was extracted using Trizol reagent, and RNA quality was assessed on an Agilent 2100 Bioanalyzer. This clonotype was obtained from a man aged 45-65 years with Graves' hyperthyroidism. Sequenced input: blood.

The sequence in DNA is TGTGCCAGCAGTCCCGGACCTGATGGGCCCTACGAGCAGTACTTC. Its coded protein is CASSPGPDGPYEQYF. The chain is made from TRBV6-1 and TRBJ2-7; too little of a D gene remains to name it. The germline V gene yields MNHNS for CDR1 and SASEGT for CDR2. Reading from cysteine to phenylalanine, the CDR3 counts 15 amino acids. The retained sequence is limited to the CDR3, 45 bases, with the frame set at the first base. V gives up 5 bases and J gives up 2 bases, and the segment between their germline ends measures 16 bases.